This is a list of T cell receptor beta chains from one sample in a study of T-cell reconstitution after alpha-beta-depleted transplantation in children. TCRdb passed the PCR reads through MiXCR, listing each CDR3 protein once. The sample contains over 85,000 distinct CDR3 sequences, approximately 6% of which appear only once. The sample here was PBMCs, mostly from graft donor cells, taken 60 days after TCRalphabeta/CD19-depleted stem cell transplant. All receptors derive from a female patient between 2 and 15 years old who had a stem cell transplant for Fanconi anemia, so the T cells may come from the graft donor. CDR3s include the opening cysteine and the closing phenylalanine or tryptophan. A D gene is named only where the DNA matches it firmly. A clone size is listed for some rows: how often the clone was seen (once, few, many), or a class if it is expanded.

d_gene	j_gene	abundance	v_gene	CDR3aa	CDR3nt
-	TRBJ2-2	few	TRBV11-1	CASSRTVGGELFF	TGTGCCAGCAGCCGGACCGTCGGCGGGGAGCTGTTTTTT
-	TRBJ2-3	few	TRBV20-1	CSALWGDSSTDTQYF	TGCAGTGCTTTGTGGGGGGACTCAAGCACAGATACGCAGTATTTT
TRBD2	TRBJ2-3	-	TRBV12-3/TRBV12-4	CASSGGELAGGPYDTQYF	TGTGCCAGCAGTGGGGGGGAGCTAGCGGGGGGGCCATACGATACGCAGTATTTT
-	TRBJ1-1	many	TRBV29-1	CSVRGGIGTEAFF	TGCAGCGTTCGAGGGGGAATAGGCACTGAAGCTTTCTTT
-	TRBJ1-5	few	TRBV2	CASRGDSNQPQHF	TGTGCCAGCAGGGGGGACAGCAATCAGCCCCAGCATTTT
TRBD2	TRBJ2-3	-	TRBV5-1	CASSLETSGRAGDTQYF	TGCGCCAGCAGCTTGGAAACTAGCGGGAGGGCCGGAGATACGCAGTATTTT
TRBD2	TRBJ2-7	few	TRBV7-2	CASSSTSGRATYEQYF	TGTGCCAGCAGTTCTACTAGCGGGAGGGCCACCTACGAGCAGTACTTC
-	TRBJ2-7	many	TRBV29-1	CSVGTIVGLSYEQYF	TGCAGCGTTGGGACCATAGTCGGACTCTCCTACGAGCAGTACTTC
TRBD1	TRBJ2-3	few	TRBV7-8	CASSLGPGQGPLTDTQYF	TGTGCCAGCAGCTTAGGACCGGGACAGGGACCCCTCACAGATACGCAGTATTTT
TRBD1	TRBJ1-2	few	TRBV20-1	CSASPLTGGHGYTF	TGCAGTGCTAGTCCCCTTACAGGGGGCCATGGCTACACCTTC